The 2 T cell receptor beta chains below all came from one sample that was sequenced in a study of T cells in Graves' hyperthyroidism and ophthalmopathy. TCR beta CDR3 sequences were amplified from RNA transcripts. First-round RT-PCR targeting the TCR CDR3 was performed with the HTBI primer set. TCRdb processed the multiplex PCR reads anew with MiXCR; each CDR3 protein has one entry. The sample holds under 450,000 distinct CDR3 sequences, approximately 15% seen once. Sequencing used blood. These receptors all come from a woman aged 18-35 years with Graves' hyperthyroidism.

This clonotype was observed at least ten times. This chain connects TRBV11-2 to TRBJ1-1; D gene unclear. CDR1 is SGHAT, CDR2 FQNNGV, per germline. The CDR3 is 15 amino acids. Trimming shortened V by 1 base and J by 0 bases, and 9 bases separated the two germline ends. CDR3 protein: CASSLATNMNTEAFF. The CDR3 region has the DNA TGTGCCAGCAGCTTAGCAACCAATATGAACACTGAAGCTTTCTTT.

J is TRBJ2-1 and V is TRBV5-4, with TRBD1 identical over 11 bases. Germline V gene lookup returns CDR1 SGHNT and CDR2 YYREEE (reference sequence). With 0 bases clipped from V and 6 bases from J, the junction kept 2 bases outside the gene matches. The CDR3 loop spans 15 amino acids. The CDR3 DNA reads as TGTGCCAGCAGCTTGGGGACAGGGGGCCTCAATGAGCAGTTCTTC. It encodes CASSLGTGGLNEQFF.